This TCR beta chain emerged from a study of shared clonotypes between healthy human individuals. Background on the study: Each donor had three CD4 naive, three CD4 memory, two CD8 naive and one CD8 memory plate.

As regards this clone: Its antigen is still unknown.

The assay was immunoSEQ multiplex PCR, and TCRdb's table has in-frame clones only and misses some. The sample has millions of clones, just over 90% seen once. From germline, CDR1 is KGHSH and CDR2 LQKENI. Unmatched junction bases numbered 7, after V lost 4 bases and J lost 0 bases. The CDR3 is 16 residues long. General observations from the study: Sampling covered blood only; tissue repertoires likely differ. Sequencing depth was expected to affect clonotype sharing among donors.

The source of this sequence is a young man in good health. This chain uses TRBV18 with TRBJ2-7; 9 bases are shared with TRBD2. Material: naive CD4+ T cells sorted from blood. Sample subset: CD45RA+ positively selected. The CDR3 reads CASSLVAGGASYEQYF. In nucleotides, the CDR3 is TGTGCCAGCTCACTAGTGGCGGGGGGGGCCTCCTACGAGCAGTACTTC.